This TCR beta chain was captured in a study of regulatory T cells in long-lasting Graves disease. General study findings and limits: Persistent cases of Graves' showed reduced TCR diversity relative to newly diagnosed patients.

J lost 2 bases, V lost 5 bases, and 16 bases had no gene match. Germline CDR1 and CDR2: SEHNR and FQNEAQ (reference sequence). This CDR3 region has 18 residues. A remark on this clonotype: As yet, its antigen is unknown.

To make TCR beta libraries, researchers used iRepertoire HTBI primers and Arm-PCR of CDR3 regions. Each CDR3 protein is one row after TCRdb ran MiXCR on the multiplex PCR reads. The repertoire consists of 420,000 or so distinct CDR3 sequences, with roughly 15% occurring once and the leading ten covering approximately 22%. The time point was: newly diagnosed GD, antithyroid drugs for less than 3 months. PBMC RNA was the source of the TCR library. These data were likewise used in another study, on T cells in Graves' hyperthyroidism and ophthalmopathy. As that study records: Model-based prediction identified ophthalmopathy a median around 6.5 months prior to its onset.

The sample was peripheral blood mononuclear cells (PBMCs), taken at new diagnosis, from a patient treated with antithyroid drugs. The V call is TRBV7-9, the J call TRBJ2-3; 7 bases agree with TRBD2. The origin of this receptor is a woman aged 18-29 years with Graves disease. CDR3 residues: CASSRWGGSSGLTDTQYF. Here the CDR3 DNA reads TGTGCCAGCAGCCGGTGGGGGGGGTCTAGCGGCCTCACAGATACGCAGTATTTT.